The source of this T cell receptor beta chain is a study of OX40 agonist ivuxolimab in advanced cancers. The wider study: Patients with prior anti-PD-1, anti-PD-L1 or anti-CTLA-4 therapy were eligible; approximately 40% had some. Study-level results: The authors also found low normalized T-cell clonal expansion in some nonresponders. Partial responders receiving 0.1-3.0 mg/kg showed among the lowest clonal expansion.

This clone was seen more than once but under ten times. Its antigen is undetermined. The method was immunoSEQ multiplex PCR; TCRdb's version includes in-frame clones alone and lacks a portion of them. The sample lists some 80,000 clones; around 88% were seen once. There are 13 residues in the CDR3. V was clipped by 2 bases and J by 4 bases, with 8 bases between them. CDR1 and CDR2 (germline): SGHAT, FQNNGV. This clonotype was sampled from an adult with an advanced solid tumor such as melanoma, head and neck, liver or kidney cancer. Source: CD4+ or CD8+ T cells sorted from blood, taken in a trial of the OX40 agonist ivuxolimab. The rearrangement joins TRBV11-2 to TRBJ1-1, with unresolved D. DNA of the CDR3: TGTGCCAGCAGCTTACAGGCAGTCACTGAAGCTTTCTTT. Protein: CASSLQAVTEAFF.